A selection of T cell receptor beta chains follows, all from one sample in a study of cytomegalovirus exposure and HLA in healthy donors. Profiled with immunoSEQ multiplex PCR; TCRdb holds only in-frame clones, not every one. The sample lists roughly 140,000 clones, 73% occurring once. Sequenced: PBMCs. All receptors derive from a human donor in good health. Both conserved end residues are part of each CDR3. The D gene is left open where the match is weak. The size field is filled for only some rows; it gives once, few, many or a size class.

>.|.|14|TRBV5-4|TRBJ1-1
CASSLRGVNTEAFF
TGTGCCAGCTCCCTTCGGGGGGTGAACACTGAAGCTTTCTTT
>few|TRBD1|13|TRBV7-8|TRBJ1-4
CASSLTGVEKLFF
TGTGCCAGCAGCTTGACAGGGGTTGAAAAACTGTTTTTT
>.|.|15|TRBV10-3|TRBJ2-3
CAISDATGGTDTQYF
TGTGCCATCAGTGATGCCACCGGGGGCACAGATACGCAGTATTTT
>.|.|12|TRBV6-5|TRBJ1-1
CASSYDGSGPFF
TGTGCCAGCAGTTACGACGGGTCAGGGCCATTCTTT
>.|.|13|TRBV6-1|TRBJ2-7
CASSEAWGHEQYF
TGTGCCAGCAGTGAAGCCTGGGGCCACGAGCAGTACTTC
>.|.|14|TRBV7-3|TRBJ2-3
CASSRGASTDTQYF
TGTGCCAGCAGCCGGGGGGCTAGCACAGATACGCAGTATTTT
>.|.|15|TRBV11-2|TRBJ1-3
CASSPGRGSGNTIYF
TGTGCCAGCAGCCCAGGCAGGGGCTCTGGAAACACCATATATTTT
>.|TRBD2|17|TRBV10-3|TRBJ2-1
CAISESPAGGIYNEQFF
TGTGCCATCAGTGAGTCCCCAGCGGGAGGGATCTACAATGAGCAGTTCTTC
>few|TRBD1|14|TRBV5-6|TRBJ2-3
CASSTQDRGDTQYF
TGTGCCAGCAGCACCCAGGACAGGGGAGATACGCAGTATTTT
>few|TRBD2|15|TRBV5-6|TRBJ2-7
CASSLVAGGFYEQYF
TGTGCCAGCAGCTTGGTTGCGGGAGGATTCTACGAGCAGTACTTC
>.|.|13|TRBV6-6|TRBJ2-7
CASSMTEYYEQYF
TGTGCCAGCAGTATGACAGAGTACTACGAGCAGTACTTC
>.|TRBD2|15|TRBV13|TRBJ2-3
CASSLWTSLGDTQYF
TGTGCCAGCAGCTTATGGACTAGCCTGGGAGATACGCAGTATTTT
>.|.|15|TRBV6-6|TRBJ1-2
CASSRTNHGEGGYTF
TGTGCCAGCAGTCGAACAAACCACGGGGAGGGGGGCTACACCTTC
>.|TRBD1|15|TRBV7-6|TRBJ2-3
CASSPPTGGADTQYF
TGTGCCAGCAGTCCTCCGACAGGGGGCGCAGATACGCAGTATTTT
>.|TRBD2|15|TRBV27|TRBJ2-1
CASSPGTSGRREQFF
TGTGCCAGCAGTCCCGGGACTAGCGGGAGAAGAGAGCAGTTCTTC
>.|TRBD2|16|TRBV18|TRBJ2-2
CASSLGLAVNTGELFF
TGTGCCAGCTCACTTGGACTAGCGGTGAACACCGGGGAGCTGTTTTTT
>.|.|14|TRBV9|TRBJ2-2
CASSVGSGSGELFF
TGTGCCAGCAGCGTAGGATCCGGTTCCGGGGAGCTGTTTTTT
>.|TRBD2|14|TRBV27|TRBJ2-1
CASSLIAGENEQFF
TGTGCCAGCAGTTTAATTGCGGGAGAGAATGAGCAGTTCTTC
>.|.|11|TRBV11-2|TRBJ2-7
CASSFKTRQYF
TGTGCCAGCAGCTTCAAAACGCGGCAGTACTTC
>.|.|14|TRBV19|TRBJ2-7
CASRAGPGIYEQYF
TGTGCCAGTAGGGCGGGACCGGGAATCTACGAGCAGTACTTC
>.|TRBD1|14|TRBV28|TRBJ1-2
CASSLTGGNYGYTF
TGTGCCAGCAGTTTGACAGGGGGAAACTATGGCTACACCTTC
>.|.|16|TRBV5-1|TRBJ2-7
CASSLYALDSYYEQYF
TGCGCCAGCAGCTTGTACGCATTGGACAGTTATTACGAGCAGTACTTC
>.|.|14|TRBV2|TRBJ2-3
CASSASLGTDTQYF
TGTGCCAGCAGTGCGAGTCTGGGCACAGATACGCAGTATTTT
>.|TRBD1|12|TRBV30|TRBJ2-7
CAWDRGSHEQYF
TGTGCTTGGGACAGGGGTTCCCACGAGCAGTACTTC
>.|.|13|TRBV7-9|TRBJ2-3
CASSAESTDTQYF
TGTGCCAGCAGCGCAGAAAGCACAGATACGCAGTATTTT
>.|TRBD2|16|TRBV2|TRBJ2-3
CASSGGTSGSLGTQYF
TGTGCCAGCAGTGGGGGGACTAGCGGGAGTCTAGGAACGCAGTATTTT
>few|TRBD1|17|TRBV7-3|TRBJ2-1
CASSLIPGQGNYNEQFF
TGTGCCAGCAGCTTAATTCCGGGACAGGGAAATTACAATGAGCAGTTCTTC
>.|.|14|TRBV7-9|TRBJ2-4
CASSSGIAKNIQYF
TGTGCCAGCAGCTCGGGGATAGCCAAAAACATTCAGTACTTC
>.|TRBD2|18|TRBV7-9|TRBJ2-5
CASSLARRLAGGQETQYF
TGTGCCAGCAGCTTAGCAAGGAGACTAGCGGGAGGACAAGAGACCCAGTACTTC
>.|TRBD1|14|TRBV29-1|TRBJ2-1
CSVTGQGPYNEQFF
TGCAGCGTTACGGGACAGGGGCCCTACAATGAGCAGTTCTTC
>.|TRBD1|14|TRBV7-9|TRBJ2-1
CASSFTYGQGEQFF
TGTGCCAGCAGCTTCACCTACGGACAGGGTGAGCAGTTCTTC
>.|.|14|TRBV6-5|TRBJ2-7
CASRQGMLSYEQYF
TGTGCCAGCAGGCAGGGGATGCTCTCCTACGAGCAGTACTTC
>.|.|15|TRBV11-2|TRBJ2-2
CASSLVAPNTGELFF
TGTGCCAGCAGCTTAGTAGCCCCGAACACCGGGGAGCTGTTTTTT
>.|.|13|TRBV5-1|TRBJ2-4
CASRTDKKNIQYF
TGCGCCAGCAGGACGGACAAAAAAAACATTCAGTACTTC
>.|.|16|TRBV7-8|TRBJ2-3
CASSSQRLGSTDTQYF
TGTGCCAGCAGCTCCCAACGACTAGGTAGCACAGATACGCAGTATTTT
>.|.|13|TRBV7-8|TRBJ2-1
CASSPGGLNEQFF
TGTGCCAGCAGCCCCGGGGGGCTGAATGAGCAGTTCTTC
>.|.|17|TRBV21-1|TRBJ2-7
CASSKLSGGKRTYEQYF
TGTGCCAGCAGCAAATTATCGGGGGGGAAGAGGACCTACGAGCAGTACTTC
>.|TRBD1|15|TRBV6-5|TRBJ2-7
CASSYSGTAPYEQYF
TGTGCCAGCAGTTACTCTGGGACAGCTCCCTACGAGCAGTACTTC
>.|TRBD2|15|TRBV25-1|TRBJ2-3
CASRGLAGGTDTQYF
TGTGCCAGCAGGGGACTAGCGGGGGGCACAGATACGCAGTATTTT
>.|TRBD2|15|TRBV19|TRBJ2-7
CASSTRLAGGYEQYF
TGTGCCAGTAGTACCAGACTGGCGGGGGGATACGAGCAGTACTTC
>.|TRBD2|15|TRBV9|TRBJ2-2
CASSKTSGVSGELFF
TGTGCCAGCAGCAAGACTAGCGGGGTATCCGGGGAGCTGTTTTTT